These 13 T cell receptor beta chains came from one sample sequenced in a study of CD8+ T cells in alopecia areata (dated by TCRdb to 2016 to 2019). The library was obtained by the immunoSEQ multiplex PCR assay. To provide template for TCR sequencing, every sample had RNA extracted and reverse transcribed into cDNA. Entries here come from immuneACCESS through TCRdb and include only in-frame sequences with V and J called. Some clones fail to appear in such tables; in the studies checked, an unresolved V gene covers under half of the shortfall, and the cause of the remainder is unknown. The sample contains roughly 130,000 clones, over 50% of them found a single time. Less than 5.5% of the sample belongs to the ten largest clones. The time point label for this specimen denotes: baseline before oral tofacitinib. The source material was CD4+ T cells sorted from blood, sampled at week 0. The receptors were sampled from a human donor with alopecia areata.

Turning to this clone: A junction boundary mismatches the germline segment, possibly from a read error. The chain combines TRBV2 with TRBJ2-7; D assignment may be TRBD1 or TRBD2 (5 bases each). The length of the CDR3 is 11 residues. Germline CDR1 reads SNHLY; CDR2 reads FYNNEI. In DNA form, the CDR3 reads TGTGCCAGCAGTGAGGAGGCTCAGGGATGTTTC. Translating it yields CASSEEAQGCF.

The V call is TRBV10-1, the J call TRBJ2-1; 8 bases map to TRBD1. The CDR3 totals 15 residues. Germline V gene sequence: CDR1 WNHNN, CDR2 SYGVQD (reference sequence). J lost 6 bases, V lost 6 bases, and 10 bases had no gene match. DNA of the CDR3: TGCGCCAGCAGGAACCCGGGACAGGAGATCAATGAGCAGTTCTTC. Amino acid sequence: CASRNPGQEINEQFF.

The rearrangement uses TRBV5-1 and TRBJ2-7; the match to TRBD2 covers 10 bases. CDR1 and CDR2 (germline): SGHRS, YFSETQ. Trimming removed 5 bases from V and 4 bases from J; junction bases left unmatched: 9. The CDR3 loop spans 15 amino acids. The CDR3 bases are TGCGCCAGCAGTCCGAGCGCTAGCGGGGGATACGAGCAGTACTTC. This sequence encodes CASSPSASGGYEQYF.

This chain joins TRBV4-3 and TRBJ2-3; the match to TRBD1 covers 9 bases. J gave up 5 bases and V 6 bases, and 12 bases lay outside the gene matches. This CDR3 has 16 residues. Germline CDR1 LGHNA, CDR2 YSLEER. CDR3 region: CASSTAEGGQGDTQYF. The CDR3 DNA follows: TGCGCCAGCAGTACAGCGGAGGGGGGACAGGGAGATACGCAGTATTTT.

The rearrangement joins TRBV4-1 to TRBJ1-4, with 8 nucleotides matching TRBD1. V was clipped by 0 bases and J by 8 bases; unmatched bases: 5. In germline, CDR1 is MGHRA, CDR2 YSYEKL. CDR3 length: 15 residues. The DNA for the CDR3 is TGCGCCAGCAGCCAAGATGACAGGGGAGGGGAAAAACTGTTTTTT. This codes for CASSQDDRGGEKLFF.

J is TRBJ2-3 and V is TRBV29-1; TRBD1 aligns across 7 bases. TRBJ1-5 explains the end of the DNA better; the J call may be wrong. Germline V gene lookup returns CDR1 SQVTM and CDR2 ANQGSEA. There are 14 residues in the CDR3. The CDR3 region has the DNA TGCAGCGTTGCCCCAGGGGGTGGTGCAGATACGCAGCATTTT. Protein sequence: CSVAPGGGADTQHF.

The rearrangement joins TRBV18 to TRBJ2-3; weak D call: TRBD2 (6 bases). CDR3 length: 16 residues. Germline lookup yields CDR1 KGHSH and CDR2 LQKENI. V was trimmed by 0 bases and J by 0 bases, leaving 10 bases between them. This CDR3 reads CASSPPWGTSTDTQYF. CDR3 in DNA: TGTGCCAGCTCACCACCGTGGGGGACTAGCACAGATACGCAGTATTTT.

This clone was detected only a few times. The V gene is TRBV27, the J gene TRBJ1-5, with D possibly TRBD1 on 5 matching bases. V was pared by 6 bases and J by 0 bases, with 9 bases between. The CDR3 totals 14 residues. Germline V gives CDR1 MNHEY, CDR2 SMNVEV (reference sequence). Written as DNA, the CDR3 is TGTGCCAGCAGCTTCCAGGGTAGCAATCAGCCCCAGCATTTT. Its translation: CASSFQGSNQPQHF.

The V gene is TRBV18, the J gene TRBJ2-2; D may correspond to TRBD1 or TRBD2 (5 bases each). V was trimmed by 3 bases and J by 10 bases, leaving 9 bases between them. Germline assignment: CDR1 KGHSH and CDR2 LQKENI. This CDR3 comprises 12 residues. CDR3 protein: CASSPPGPELFF. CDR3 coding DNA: TGTGCCAGCTCACCGCCGGGGCCGGAGCTGTTTTTT.

The CDR3 loop is CASSSNRETQYF. DNA for the CDR3: TGTGCCAGCAGTTCCAACCGGGAGACCCAGTACTTC. The V gene is TRBV2, the J gene TRBJ2-5; the D is unclear. Germline V CDR1 and CDR2: SNHLY, FYNNEI. This CDR3 is 12 amino acids long. Deletions cut 5 bases from V and 5 bases from J, with 9 bases between.

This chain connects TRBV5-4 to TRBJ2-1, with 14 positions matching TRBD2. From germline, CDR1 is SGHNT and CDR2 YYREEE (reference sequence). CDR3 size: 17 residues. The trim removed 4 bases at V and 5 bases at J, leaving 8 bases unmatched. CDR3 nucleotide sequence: TGTGCCAGCAGCGCGACTAGCGGGGGGGGAGGGAACAATGAGCAGTTCTTC. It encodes CASSATSGGGGNNEQFF. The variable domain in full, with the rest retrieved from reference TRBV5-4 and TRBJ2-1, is ETGVTQSPTHLIKTRGQQVTLRCSSQSGHNTVSWYQQALGQGPQFIFQYYREEENGRGNFPPRFSGLQFPNYSSELNVNALELDDSALYLCASSATSGGGGNNEQFFGPGTRLTVL.

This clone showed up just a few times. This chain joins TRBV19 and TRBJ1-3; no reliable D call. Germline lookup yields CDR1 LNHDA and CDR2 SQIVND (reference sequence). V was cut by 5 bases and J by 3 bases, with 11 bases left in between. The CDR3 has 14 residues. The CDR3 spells CASSRSADGNTIYF. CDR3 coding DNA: TGTGCCAGTAGTCGGTCGGCAGATGGAAACACCATATATTTT.

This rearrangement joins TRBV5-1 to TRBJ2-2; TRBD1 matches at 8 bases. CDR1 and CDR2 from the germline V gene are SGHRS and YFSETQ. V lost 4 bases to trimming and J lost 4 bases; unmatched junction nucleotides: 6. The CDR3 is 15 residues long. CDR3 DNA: TGCGCCAGCAGCCCCTGGACAGGGACCACCGGGGAGCTGTTTTTT. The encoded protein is CASSPWTGTTGELFF. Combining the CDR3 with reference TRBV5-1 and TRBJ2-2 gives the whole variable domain KAGVTQTPRYLIKTRGQQVTLSCSPISGHRSVSWYQQTPGQGLQFLFEYFSETQRNKGNFPGRFSGRQFSNSRSEMNVSTLELGDSALYLCASSPWTGTTGELFFGEGSRLTVL.